These 23 T cell receptor beta chains share one sample of origin, sequenced in a study of T cell changes during pregnancy in multiple sclerosis. This table comes from immunoSEQ multiplex PCR, and its TCRdb copy is limited to in-frame clones, with some not included. The table records over 70,000 clones, approximately 90% of them present only once. This specimen was peripheral blood, taken in the first trimester of pregnancy. These receptors came from a female donor in good health, enrolled as a control in a pregnancy study.

This rearrangement joins TRBV29-1 to TRBJ1-2; 8 positions match TRBD1. Germline-derived CDR1 and CDR2 are SQVTM and ANQGSEA. V dropped 3 bases and J dropped 7; count of bases not matched to a gene: 10. CDR3 length: 14 amino acids. CDR3 sequence: CSVEGRDRGGGYTF. CDR3 DNA sequence: TGCAGCGTTGAGGGGAGAGACAGGGGAGGTGGCTACACCTTC.

J is TRBJ1-5 and V is TRBV7-9; possible D gene TRBD1, 6 bases. The CDR3 runs to 15 residues. Germline CDR1 reads SEHNR; CDR2 reads FQNEAQ (reference sequence). Trimming took off 8 bases at V and 2 bases at J, with 16 bases between the two ends. The DNA for the CDR3 is TGTGCCAGCGAGGGACACCTATTAGGCAATCAGCCCCAGCATTTT. This codes for CASEGHLLGNQPQHF.

This rearrangement joins TRBV2 to TRBJ1-5; maybe TRBD1 (6 bases). This CDR3 is 13 amino acids long. V shed 6 bases and J shed 7 bases, with 13 bases lying between them. Germline V gives CDR1 SNHLY, CDR2 FYNNEI. The CDR3 protein is CASRFGGGQPQHF. The CDR3 DNA reads TGTGCCAGCAGATTCGGGGGGGGCCAGCCCCAGCATTTT.

The rearrangement joins TRBV9 to TRBJ2-3, with D unclear. Germline-derived CDR1 and CDR2 are SGDLS and YYNGEE. The CDR3 loop spans 14 amino acids. Trimming cost V 4 bases and J 1 base, with 10 bases left between them. CDR3 DNA: TGTGCCAGCAGCCCCAGAACAGGCACAGATACGCAGTATTTT. Translating gives CASSPRTGTDTQYF.

The chain combines TRBV6-6 with TRBJ2-5; no firm D call. The CDR3 is 16 residues long. V lost 6 bases to trimming and J lost 3 bases, with 20 bases between them. Per the germline V gene, CDR1 is MNHNY and CDR2 is SVGAGI (reference sequence). Written as DNA, the CDR3 is TGTGCCAGCAGCCCTCAGCGAGGTATCCGTGAAGAGACCCAGTACTTC. It encodes CASSPQRGIREETQYF.

CDR3 sequence: CASSQDTGGADTQYF. CDR3 in DNA: TGCGCCAGCAGCCAAGATACCGGGGGAGCAGATACGCAGTATTTT. J is TRBJ2-3 and V is TRBV4-3; TRBD2 might be the D (6 bases). Germline V gene lookup returns CDR1 LGHNA and CDR2 YSLEER. This CDR3 has 15 residues. Between the trimmed V and J ends, which lost 0 bases and 4 bases, there was a span of 11 bases.

The chain couples TRBV5-1 to TRBJ2-3, with 8 bases aligning to TRBD2. The V and J ends lost 3 bases and 4 bases, in that order; junction bases with no gene match: 10. The CDR3 covers 16 residues. The germline V gene encodes CDR1 SGHRS and CDR2 YFSETQ. Written as DNA, the CDR3 is TGCGCCAGCAGCTCGACCGGGACTAGTCATTCAGATACGCAGTATTTT. It translates to CASSSTGTSHSDTQYF.

V gene TRBV5-4 combines with J gene TRBJ1-3, with 8 bases that match TRBD1. Germline CDR1 SGHNT, CDR2 YYREEE (reference sequence). With V trimmed by 4 bases and J by 0 bases, 6 bases remained unmatched. The CDR3 totals 16 residues. The CDR3 sequence is CASSPGDRGSGNTIYF. In DNA form, the CDR3 reads TGTGCCAGCAGCCCCGGAGACAGGGGCTCTGGAAACACCATATATTTT.

The chain couples TRBV4-1 to TRBJ1-5; D is unresolved. Trimming pared 0 bases from V and 1 base from J, leaving 10 bases between. The germline gives CDR1 MGHRA, CDR2 YSYEKL. This CDR3 region has 16 residues. The CDR3 reads CASSQEPGLSNQPQHF. DNA of the CDR3: TGCGCCAGCAGCCAAGAGCCCGGGTTAAGCAATCAGCCCCAGCATTTT.

The chain uses TRBV2 and TRBJ2-5, with D possibly TRBD2 on 5 matching bases. The germline CDR1 and CDR2 sequences are SNHLY and FYNNEI. Trimming stripped 2 bases from V and 2 bases from J, with 12 bases between. This CDR3 is built from 15 residues. For the CDR3, the DNA is TGTGCCAGCAGTGAATTCCGAGCGGAGCAAGAGACCCAGTACTTC. This codes for CASSEFRAEQETQYF. The variable domain in full, with the rest retrieved from reference TRBV2 and TRBJ2-5, is EPEVTQTPSHQVTQMGQEVILRCVPISNHLYFYWYRQILGQKVEFLVSFYNNEISEKSEIFDDQFSVERPDGSNFTLKIRSTKLEDSAMYFCASSEFRAEQETQYFGPGTRLLVL.

The chain joins TRBV28 to TRBJ1-5, with D perhaps TRBD1 (5 bases). Germline CDR1 is MDHEN and CDR2 is SYDVKM. The length of the CDR3 is 14 residues. The V end was cut by 3 bases, the J end by 7 bases, with 13 bases between. CDR3 amino acids: CASSFRGNGQPQHF. In DNA form, the CDR3 reads TGTGCCAGCAGTTTCCGGGGGAATGGCCAGCCCCAGCATTTT.

The genes are TRBV7-8 and TRBJ2-2, with TRBD2 as a possible D gene (5 bases). The CDR3 totals 15 residues. CDR1 SGHVS and CDR2 FQNEAQ come from the germline V gene. V lost 4 bases to trimming and J lost 4 bases, with 13 bases between them. The CDR3 protein is CASSSDWESTGELFF. The CDR3 DNA is TGTGCCAGCAGCTCGGACTGGGAGAGCACCGGGGAGCTGTTTTTT.

J is TRBJ2-7 and V is TRBV5-4; TRBD1 agrees at 9 bases. With 3 bases clipped from V and 1 base from J, the junction kept 2 bases outside the gene matches. The CDR3 sequence is 14 residues long. Germline CDR1 SGHNT, CDR2 YYREEE (reference sequence). The CDR3 bases are TGTGCCAGCAGCTCTGGACAGGGGTCCTACGAGCAGTACTTC. This translates into CASSSGQGSYEQYF. Looking up the rest from reference TRBV5-4 and TRBJ2-7 gives the full variable domain: ETGVTQSPTHLIKTRGQQVTLRCSSQSGHNTVSWYQQALGQGPQFIFQYYREEENGRGNFPPRFSGLQFPNYSSELNVNALELDDSALYLCASSSGQGSYEQYFGPGTRLTVT.

This clone turned up a few times. CDR3 sequence (DNA): TGTGCCAGCAGCTCCCCTACAGGGTGGAGCTACACCTTC. Protein sequence: CASSSPTGWSYTF. The chain joins TRBV9 to TRBJ1-2; TRBD1 might be the D (6 bases). CDR1 and CDR2 (germline): SGDLS, YYNGEE. This CDR3 has 13 amino acids. V shed 4 bases and J shed 9 bases, with 16 bases lying between them.

In this sample, this clone turned up once. The V and J genes are TRBV6-4 and TRBJ2-3, with 9 bases lining up with TRBD2. Germline values: CDR1 MRHNA, CDR2 SNTAGT. This CDR3 is 15 amino acids long. Trimming took 2 bases from V and 5 from J; bases not matched to a gene: 5. The CDR3 region is CASSDGGGALDTQYF. As DNA, the CDR3 is TGTGCCAGCAGTGACGGCGGGGGGGCGTTAGATACGCAGTATTTT.

The CDR3 nucleotides read TGTGCCAGCAGTTTATTGGGGGCCAGGGATACGCAGTATTTT. This sequence encodes CASSLLGARDTQYF. The rearrangement uses TRBV27 and TRBJ2-3, with D perhaps matching TRBD1 (6 bases). The CDR3 runs to 14 residues. Trimming left V 1 base short and J 6 bases short, with 11 bases between. CDR1 MNHEY and CDR2 SMNVEV come from the germline V gene (reference sequence).

This clone was counted once. The chain joins TRBV6-1 to TRBJ2-7; 7 bases map to TRBD2. The CDR3 is 12 residues long. V trimming: 6 bases; J trimming: 4 bases; junction bases outside the gene matches: 3. Germline lookup yields CDR1 MNHNS and CDR2 SASEGT. CDR3 sequence: CASRGEGYEQYF. CDR3 in DNA: TGTGCCAGCAGAGGGGAGGGGTACGAGCAGTACTTC.

In nucleotides, the CDR3 is TGTGCCAGCAGCTTAGACCCGGGACAGGGACTGTTTTTT. Translation gives CASSLDPGQGLFF. This rearrangement joins TRBV7-2 to TRBJ2-2, with TRBD1 matching over 9 bases. Per germline, CDR1 SGHTA and CDR2 FQGNSA. This CDR3 has 13 amino acids. The V segment lost 1 base and the J segment 14 bases; nucleotides outside the gene matches: 5.

The V call is TRBV7-2, the J call TRBJ2-3, with a weak D call TRBD2 (6 bases). Germline CDR1 is SGHTA and CDR2 is FQGNSA. V lost 7 bases and J 2 bases, leaving 13 bases between the germline ends. CDR3 size: 14 residues. CDR3 nucleotides: TGTGCCAGCACCGGGGACTCCACCACAGATACGCAGTATTTT. Its protein product is CASTGDSTTDTQYF.

The chain uses TRBV2 and TRBJ2-5; TRBD2 might be the D (6 bases). Trimming took 11 bases from V and 3 from J, leaving 16 bases between them. Germline V gene sequence: CDR1 SNHLY, CDR2 FYNNEI. The CDR3 consists of 13 residues. The CDR3 here is CAGSRGGKETQYF. For the CDR3, the DNA is TGTGCCGGGTCCCGCGGAGGGAAAGAGACCCAGTACTTC.

The chain has TRBV4-3 and TRBJ1-2; 8 bases agree with TRBD1. V lost 1 base to trimming and J lost 8 bases; unmatched junction nucleotides: 6. The CDR3 sequence is 14 residues long. Germline V gene lookup returns CDR1 LGHNA and CDR2 YSLEER. CDR3 DNA sequence: TGCGCCAGCAGCCAAGGGACAGGGCTTAGGGGCTACACCTTC. Translated: CASSQGTGLRGYTF.

The rearrangement joins TRBV4-2 to TRBJ2-6; D is possibly TRBD1 (5 bases). This CDR3 contains 16 residues. CDR1 is LGHNA, CDR2 YNFKEQ, per germline. V gave up 2 bases and J gave up 0 bases, with 8 bases separating them. The CDR3 bases are TGTGCCAGCAGCCAACAGGGTAGCTCTGGGGCCAACGTCCTGACTTTC. It translates to CASSQQGSSGANVLTF.

V and J are TRBV7-6 and TRBJ2-1; 7 nucleotides match TRBD2. Losses at the gene ends were 5 bases for V and 2 bases for J; bases not matched to a gene: 9. CDR3 length: 16 amino acids. Germline CDR1 reads SGHVS; CDR2 reads FNYEAQ. The CDR3 DNA reads TGTGCCAGCAGCCCCGAGCGGGGTATAACCTACAATGAGCAGTTCTTC. Residues: CASSPERGITYNEQFF.